This T cell receptor (beta chain) was retrieved from a study of blood T cell repertoires in COVID-19. Germline lookup yields CDR1 MNHEY and CDR2 SMNVEV (reference sequence). The V end lost 2 bases, the J end lost 4 bases, and 12 bases lay between the germline ends. The CDR3 contains 14 residues. Recovered status applied to Cohort 3 donors who had two consecutive negative PCRs. It also applied to those with clearance or with symptom resolution. Assay: immunoSEQ multiplex PCR; the TCRdb copy retains only in-frame clones and omits some. This table has 300,000 to 350,000 clones, roughly 88% appearing once. This clone was recorded only once.

This receptor was identified in a man aged 30 to 39 who had recovered from COVID-19. Sequenced input: PBMCs or T cells enriched from blood (not recorded which). The J gene is TRBJ2-7, the V gene TRBV27, with D maybe TRBD1 (6 bases). The CDR3 DNA reads as TGTGCCAGCAGTTTACCGGGGACAATGTACGAGCAGTACTTC. It specifies CASSLPGTMYEQYF.